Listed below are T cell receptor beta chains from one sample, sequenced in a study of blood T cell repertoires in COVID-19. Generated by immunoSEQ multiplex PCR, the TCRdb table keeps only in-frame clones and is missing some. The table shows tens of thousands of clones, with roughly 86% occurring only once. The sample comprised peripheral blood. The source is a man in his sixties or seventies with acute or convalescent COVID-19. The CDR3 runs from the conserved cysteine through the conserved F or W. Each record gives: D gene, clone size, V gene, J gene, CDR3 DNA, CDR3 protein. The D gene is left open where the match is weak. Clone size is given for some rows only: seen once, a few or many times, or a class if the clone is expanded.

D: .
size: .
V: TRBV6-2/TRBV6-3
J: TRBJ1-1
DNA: TGTGCCAGCATCCCGGGAGGATTTGGGAACACTGAAGCTTTCTTT
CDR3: CASIPGGFGNTEAFF

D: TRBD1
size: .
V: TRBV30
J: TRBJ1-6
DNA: TGTGCCTGGATGACAACAGGGGGATACTCCTATAATTCACCCCTCCACTTT
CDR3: CAWMTTGGYSYNSPLHF

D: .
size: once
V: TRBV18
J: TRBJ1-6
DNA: TGTGCCAGCTCACCAGAGGGAAAATCACCCCTCCACTTT
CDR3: CASSPEGKSPLHF

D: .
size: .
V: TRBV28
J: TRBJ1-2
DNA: TGTGCCAGCAGTTTGAGTACCTATGGCTACACCTTC
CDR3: CASSLSTYGYTF

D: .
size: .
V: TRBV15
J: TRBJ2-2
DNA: TGTGCCACCAGCAGAGAGGGGGGACAGCTGTTTTTT
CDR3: CATSREGGQLFF

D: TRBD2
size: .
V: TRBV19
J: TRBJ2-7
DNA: TGTGCCAGTAGGGCTAGCGGGTCCCTCGAGCAGTACTTC
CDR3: CASRASGSLEQYF

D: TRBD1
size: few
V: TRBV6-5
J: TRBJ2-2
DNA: TGTGCCATCCCACAGGGGGATCCCGGGGAGCTGTTTTTT
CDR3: CAIPQGDPGELFF

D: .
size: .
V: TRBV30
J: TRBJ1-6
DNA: TGTGCCTTCTCGGGGGGGTCCTCCTATAATTCACCCCTCCACTTT
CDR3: CAFSGGSSYNSPLHF

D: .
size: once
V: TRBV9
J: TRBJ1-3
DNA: TGTGCCAGCAGCCCCTTACCGGGTGGTGGAAACACCATATATTTT
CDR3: CASSPLPGGGNTIYF

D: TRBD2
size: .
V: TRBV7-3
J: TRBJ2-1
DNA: TGTGCCAGCAGCTTAGGGGCTAGCGGCAACAATGAGCAGTTCTTC
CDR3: CASSLGASGNNEQFF

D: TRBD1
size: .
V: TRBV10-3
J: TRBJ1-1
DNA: TGTGCCATCAGGGGGACAGGGTCGGAAGACACTGAAGCTTTCTTT
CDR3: CAIRGTGSEDTEAFF

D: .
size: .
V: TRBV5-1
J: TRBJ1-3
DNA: TGCGCCAGCAGCCTCGGGGGTGGAAACACCATATATTTT
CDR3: CASSLGGGNTIYF

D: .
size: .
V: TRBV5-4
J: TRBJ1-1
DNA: TGTGCCAGCAGCTCCGTAATTACAGAGAACACTGAAGCTTTCTTT
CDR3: CASSSVITENTEAFF

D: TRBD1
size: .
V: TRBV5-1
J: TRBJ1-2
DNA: TGCGCCAGCAGGGGGGGCACCGGGACAGGACCTTATGGCTACACCTTC
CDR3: CASRGGTGTGPYGYTF

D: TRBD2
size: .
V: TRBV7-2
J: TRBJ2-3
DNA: TGTGCCAGCAGCTATACTAGCGGGAGGGAAAGAGATACGCAGTATTTT
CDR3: CASSYTSGRERDTQYF

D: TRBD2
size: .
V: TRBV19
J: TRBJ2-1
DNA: TGTGCCAGTAGTAAGGGACTAGCGGGAGGGCTGAATGAGCAGTTCTTC
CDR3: CASSKGLAGGLNEQFF

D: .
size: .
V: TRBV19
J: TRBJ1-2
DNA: TGTGCCAGTATGTGGGACAATTATCGCTACACCTTC
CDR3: CASMWDNYRYTF

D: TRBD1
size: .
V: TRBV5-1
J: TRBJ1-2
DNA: TGCGCCAGCAGCTTGGTAGGACAGGGGGACGGCTACACCTTC
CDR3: CASSLVGQGDGYTF

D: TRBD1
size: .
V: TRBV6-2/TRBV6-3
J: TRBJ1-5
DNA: TGTGCCAGCAGTTCTTACAGGGGAGCTTTATCACAGCCCCAGCATTTT
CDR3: CASSSYRGALSQPQHF

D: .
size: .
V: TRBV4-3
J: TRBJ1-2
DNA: TGCGCCAGCAGCCCGCGGCCGGGACATAGCTACACCTTC
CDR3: CASSPRPGHSYTF

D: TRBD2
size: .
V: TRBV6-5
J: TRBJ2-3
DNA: TGTGCCACCTGCAGACTAGCGGGGGGGCGAGATACGCAGTATTTT
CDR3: CATCRLAGGRDTQYF

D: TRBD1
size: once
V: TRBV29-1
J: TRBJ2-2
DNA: TGCAGCGTTCGGACAGGGGAATCCGGGGAGCTGTTTTTT
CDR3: CSVRTGESGELFF

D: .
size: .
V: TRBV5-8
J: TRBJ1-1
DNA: TGTGCCAGCAGCCGGAGCCCTGAAGCTTTCTTT
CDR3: CASSRSPEAFF

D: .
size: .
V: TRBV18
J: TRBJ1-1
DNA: TGTGCCAGCTCACCTGGGCCAGGGGAAACTGAAGCTTTCTTT
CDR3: CASSPGPGETEAFF

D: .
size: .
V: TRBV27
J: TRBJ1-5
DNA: TGTGCCAGCAGCAGATATGGTCAGCCCCAGCATTTT
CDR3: CASSRYGQPQHF

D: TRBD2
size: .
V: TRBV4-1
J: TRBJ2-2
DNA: TGCGCCAGCAGCCAATCAGCGGGAGAAGTTCTCCTCAACACCGGGGAGCTGTTTTTT
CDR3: CASSQSAGEVLLNTGELFF

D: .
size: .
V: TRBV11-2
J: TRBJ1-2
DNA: TGTGCCAGCAGCTTCTCGACAGTCTATGGCTACACCTTC
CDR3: CASSFSTVYGYTF

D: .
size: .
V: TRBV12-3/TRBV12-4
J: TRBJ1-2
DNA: TGTGCCAGCAGTTTAGATGGCCAGAGGGGCTACACCTTC
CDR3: CASSLDGQRGYTF